These 28 T cell receptor beta chains came from one sample sequenced in a study of technical replicates of blood from a handful of donors. Method: immunoSEQ multiplex PCR; TCRdb's copy keeps in-frame clones and lacks some. Among tens of thousands of clones, about 91% were seen once, and the ten largest hold approximately 0.42%. Sequencing was carried out using T cells isolated from PBMCs. The receptors derive from a human donor in good health.

The CDR3 DNA follows: TGTGCCAGCAGTCCTCACACTGAAGCTTTCTTT. Its protein is CASSPHTEAFF. The chain carries TRBV25-1 and TRBJ1-1; the D is unclear. Germline V gives CDR1 MGHDK, CDR2 SYGVNS. V lost 5 bases to trimming and J lost 3 bases, with 4 bases between them. The CDR3 sequence is 11 residues long.

The chain recombines TRBV7-8 with TRBJ1-2; D remains ambiguous. V lost 1 base, J lost 1 base, and 19 bases lay in between. The CDR3 is made up of 18 amino acids. The V gene's germline CDR1 is SGHVS and CDR2 FQNEAQ. CDR3 in DNA: TGTGCCAGCAGCTTAGTGCGGTCTCTGTATTCCAATAACTATGGCTACACCTTC. As protein: CASSLVRSLYSNNYGYTF.

This sequence joins TRBV6-6 and TRBJ2-7, with 8 positions matching TRBD2. CDR3 length equals 16 residues. Germline values: CDR1 MNHNY, CDR2 SVGAGI (reference sequence). The V gene end was trimmed by 0 bases and the J gene end by 5 bases; junction bases not matched to a gene: 9. The CDR3 nucleotides are TGTGCCAGCAGTTACTCCCTCTTGCGGGAGGCCCACGAGCAGTACTTC. It encodes CASSYSLLREAHEQYF.

There are a few counts of this clone. The genes are TRBV10-1 and TRBJ1-3, with D unresolved. V lost 4 bases, J lost 0 bases, and 7 bases lay in between. Germline CDR1 and CDR2: WNHNN and SYGVQD (reference sequence). The CDR3 loop spans 14 amino acids. DNA for the CDR3: TGCGCCAGCAGTGTCGGGATCTCTGGAAACACCATATATTTT. Protein product: CASSVGISGNTIYF.

The chain employs TRBV5-5 and TRBJ2-7, with 7 bases that match TRBD2. V was clipped by 0 bases and J by 4 bases; unmatched bases: 1. There are 13 residues in the CDR3. Per the germline V gene, CDR1 is SGHKS and CDR2 is YYEKEE (reference sequence). In DNA, the CDR3 is TGTGCCAGCAGCTTGGGAGCGGGATACGAGCAGTACTTC. This encodes CASSLGAGYEQYF.

The CDR3 loop reads CASSPLEGLETQYF. The CDR3 DNA sequence: TGTGCCAGCTCACCTTTAGAGGGATTAGAGACCCAGTACTTC. V usage is TRBV18 and J usage is TRBJ2-5, with a possible D match to TRBD2 (5 bases). V was clipped by 3 bases and J by 4 bases, with 12 bases between them. Germline CDR1 KGHSH, CDR2 LQKENI. The CDR3 contains 14 residues.

This rearrangement joins TRBV29-1 to TRBJ2-3; tentatively, D is TRBD2 (6 bases). Looked up from germline, CDR1 is SQVTM and CDR2 is ANQGSEA. V gave up 4 bases and J gave up 2 bases, with 19 bases separating them. The CDR3 runs 16 residues. In nucleotides, the CDR3 is TGCAGCGTTGCCGGGGGTGGTGGGAGGATCACAGATACGCAGTATTTT. It specifies CSVAGGGGRITDTQYF.

J is TRBJ1-5 and V is TRBV5-3, with 9 positions matching TRBD1. TRBV5-3 qualifies as an ORF whose function is uncertain. There are 16 residues in the CDR3. Trimming cost V 4 bases and J 1 base; bases outside gene matches: 6. This CDR3 reads CARSLDRGLSNQPQHF. The DNA for the CDR3 is TGTGCCAGAAGCCTGGACAGGGGCTTGAGCAATCAGCCCCAGCATTTT.

This sequence joins TRBV6-5 and TRBJ1-1; D uncertain. V lost 5 bases and J lost 4, with 17 bases in between. CDR3 size: 15 residues. Germline V CDR1 and CDR2: MNHEY, SVGAGI. This CDR3 reads CASSPTSGYSTEAFF. In nucleotides, the CDR3 is TGTGCCAGCAGTCCCACGTCGGGGTATAGCACTGAAGCTTTCTTT.

This clone was detected a few times. V gene TRBV23-1 combines with J gene TRBJ1-1; unclear D gene. TRBV23-1 has ORF status, its function being uncertain. This CDR3 is 9 amino acids long. V was cut by 4 bases and J by 11 bases, with 5 bases left in between. The CDR3 protein is CASSREAFF. CDR3 sequence (DNA): TGCGCCAGCAGTCGGGAGGCTTTCTTT.

The gene calls are TRBV7-9 and TRBJ1-1, with D hard to call. The CDR3 is 14 residues long. Germline values: CDR1 SEHNR, CDR2 FQNEAQ (reference sequence). The V and J ends lost 5 bases and 3 bases respectively, with 13 bases between them. For the CDR3, the DNA is TGTGCCAGCAGCCCCACTACGGGAGACACTGAAGCTTTCTTT. Its protein product is CASSPTTGDTEAFF.

This chain uses TRBV5-1 with TRBJ2-3; possible D gene TRBD2, 6 bases. The CDR3 consists of 16 residues. With 0 bases removed from V and 5 bases from J, the gap between germline ends came to 16 bases. The germline gives CDR1 SGHRS, CDR2 YFSETQ. CDR3 loop: CASSLDSTYGGDTQYF. DNA for the CDR3: TGCGCCAGCAGCTTGGACTCCACATACGGGGGAGATACGCAGTATTTT.

The rearrangement links TRBV5-1 to TRBJ1-5; maybe TRBD1 (6 bases). The germline CDR1 and CDR2 sequences are SGHRS and YFSETQ. Trimming cost V 4 bases and J 4 bases, with 27 bases left between them. This CDR3 comprises 19 residues. The CDR3 sequence: CASSLPKINRVGANQPQHF. In nucleotides, the CDR3 is TGCGCCAGCAGCCTACCTAAGATAAACAGGGTAGGGGCAAATCAGCCCCAGCATTTT. Full variable domain (rest looked up from reference TRBV5-1 and TRBJ1-5): KAGVTQTPRYLIKTRGQQVTLSCSPISGHRSVSWYQQTPGQGLQFLFEYFSETQRNKGNFPGRFSGRQFSNSRSEMNVSTLELGDSALYLCASSLPKINRVGANQPQHFGDGTRLSIL.

The rearrangement links TRBV30 to TRBJ2-7; the D gene is possibly TRBD2 (5 bases). Germline CDR1 is GTSNPN and CDR2 is SVGIG (reference sequence). The CDR3 is made up of 13 amino acids. Deletions cut 5 bases from V and 0 bases from J, with 11 bases between. The CDR3 loop is CAWSLGSSYEQYF. The CDR3 nucleotides are TGTGCCTGGTCCTTGGGGAGCTCCTACGAGCAGTACTTC.

This sequence joins TRBV27 and TRBJ1-5; TRBD1 matches at 7 bases. J was trimmed by 9 bases and V by 5 bases; bases with no gene match: 19. Germline V lookup: CDR1 MNHEY, CDR2 SMNVEV (reference sequence). This CDR3 contains 17 residues. The CDR3 bases are TGTGCCAGCAGTCACCGACCCGGGACAGATGTCTCCGGGCCCCAGCATTTT. Translated: CASSHRPGTDVSGPQHF.

This clone was seen once. This chain connects TRBV4-2 to TRBJ2-7; possible D gene TRBD1, 5 bases. Germline CDR1 and CDR2: LGHNA and YNFKEQ. The CDR3 extends over 16 amino acids. V dropped 0 bases and J dropped 2 bases, with 14 bases sitting between them. This CDR3 is CASSQDLGPDPYEQYF. DNA of the CDR3: TGTGCCAGCAGCCAAGACTTGGGGCCAGACCCCTACGAGCAGTACTTC.

The rearrangement joins TRBV13 to TRBJ1-4, with D unresolved. CDR1 PRHDT and CDR2 FYEKMQ come from the germline V gene (reference sequence). The CDR3 spans 15 residues. V dropped 0 bases and J dropped 4 bases, with 9 bases sitting between them. The CDR3 reads CASSLGLGHNEKLFF. CDR3 sequence (DNA): TGTGCCAGCAGCTTAGGCCTAGGCCATAATGAAAAACTGTTTTTT.

The chain recombines TRBV19 with TRBJ2-7; TRBD1 is a possible D gene (5 bases). V dropped 3 bases and J dropped 5 bases, with 14 bases sitting between them. This CDR3 is built from 14 residues. Germline values: CDR1 LNHDA, CDR2 SQIVND (reference sequence). The DNA for the CDR3 is TGTGCCAGTAGTATGGGCAGGGCCTTGGACGAGCAGTACTTC. The encoded protein is CASSMGRALDEQYF.

The chain links TRBV11-3 to TRBJ2-1, with D perhaps matching TRBD2 (5 bases). Germline V gene lookup returns CDR1 SGHNT and CDR2 YENEEA. The CDR3 is 15 residues long. The germline V and J ends were trimmed by 0 bases and 8 bases, with 14 bases remaining between them. The CDR3: CASSLEGSGRDEQFF. The CDR3 nucleotides read TGTGCCAGCAGCTTAGAAGGAAGCGGTCGCGATGAGCAGTTCTTC.

The V call is TRBV5-1, the J call TRBJ2-3, with no clear D. V was pared by 4 bases and J by 5 bases, with 11 bases between. The CDR3 extends over 13 amino acids. CDR1 and CDR2 from the germline V gene are SGHRS and YFSETQ. CDR3 DNA sequence: TGCGCCAGCAGCCTAGAGCCGGGAGATACGCAGTATTTT. Translating it yields CASSLEPGDTQYF.

V is TRBV7-3 and J is TRBJ2-1; TRBD2 aligns across 12 bases. In germline, CDR1 is SGHTA, CDR2 FQGTGA. V dropped 5 bases and J dropped 9; count of bases not matched to a gene: 8. The CDR3 spans 15 residues. CDR3 protein: CASSLTSGSGSEQFF. The CDR3 coding sequence is TGTGCCAGCAGCCTGACTAGCGGGAGTGGGAGTGAGCAGTTCTTC. The full variable domain, in which reference TRBV7-3 and TRBJ2-1 provide the parts outside the CDR3, is GAGVSQTPSNKVTEKGKYVELRCDPISGHTALYWYRQSLGQGPEFLIYFQGTGAADDSGLPNDRFFAVRPEGSVSTLKIQRTERGDSAVYLCASSLTSGSGSEQFFGPGTRLTVL.

CDR3 loop: CASSGAEGSEQYF. In nucleotides, the CDR3 is TGTGCCAGCAGTGGGGCGGAGGGAAGCGAGCAGTACTTC. The chain is built from TRBV2 and TRBJ2-7, with a possible D match to TRBD2 (6 bases). The V end was cut by 4 bases, the J end by 6 bases, with 13 bases between. The germline gives CDR1 SNHLY, CDR2 FYNNEI. The CDR3 has 13 amino acids.

The chain links TRBV19 to TRBJ1-2, with 7 bases identical to TRBD1. Germline V CDR1 and CDR2: LNHDA, SQIVND (reference sequence). After removal of 4 bases from V and 3 bases from J, the junction contained 2 bases not matched to a gene. The CDR3 spans 13 residues. As DNA, the CDR3 is TGTGCCAGTAGTAAAACAGGGGACTATGGCTACACCTTC. Residues: CASSKTGDYGYTF.

The chain combines TRBV10-3 with TRBJ2-2; 10 bases match TRBD2. The CDR3 totals 15 residues. The V gene end was trimmed by 3 bases and the J gene end by 5 bases; junction bases not matched to a gene: 3. Germline V gene lookup returns CDR1 ENHRY and CDR2 SYGVKD. The CDR3 DNA reads TGTGCCATCAGTGAAACTAGCGGGATAACCGGGGAGCTGTTTTTT. Translation: CAISETSGITGELFF.

The rearrangement links TRBV19 to TRBJ2-7, with 9 bases that match TRBD1. The J segment lost 4 bases and the V segment lost 5 bases, leaving 9 bases of the junction unmatched. The CDR3 contains 15 residues. Germline V gives CDR1 LNHDA, CDR2 SQIVND (reference sequence). The CDR3 is CASSASGTGFYEQYF. CDR3 in DNA: TGTGCCAGTAGTGCTTCCGGGACAGGGTTTTACGAGCAGTACTTC. The full variable domain, with the rest looked up from reference TRBV19 and TRBJ2-7, is DGGITQSPKYLFRKEGQNVTLSCEQNLNHDAMYWYRQDPGQGLRLIYYSQIVNDFQKGDIAEGYSVSREKKESFPLTVTSAQKNPTAFYLCASSASGTGFYEQYFGPGTRLTVT.

This chain uses TRBV5-4 with TRBJ2-3, with D uncertain. Germline values: CDR1 SGHNT, CDR2 YYREEE (reference sequence). This CDR3 is built from 13 residues. V was clipped by 3 bases and J by 3 bases, with 8 bases between them. The CDR3 sequence is CASSSVGTDTQYF. In DNA, the CDR3 is TGTGCCAGCAGCTCCGTCGGGACAGATACGCAGTATTTT.

This clone was counted once. The chain recombines TRBV10-2 with TRBJ2-7; no clear D gene. The CDR3 is 14 amino acids. Per the germline V gene, CDR1 is WSHSY and CDR2 is SAAADI. V was pared by 0 bases and J by 8 bases, with 14 bases between. CDR3 in amino acids: CASSESKSRGQQYF. CDR3 coding DNA: TGCGCCAGCAGTGAGTCGAAAAGTCGAGGCCAGCAGTACTTC.

This clone occurred once. The chain couples TRBV25-1 to TRBJ2-1; TRBD2 matches 12 bases. Germline CDR1 and CDR2: MGHDK and SYGVNS. With 7 bases clipped from V and 2 bases from J, the junction kept 9 bases outside the gene matches. The CDR3 sequence is 17 residues long. CDR3 DNA: TGTGCCAGCACTAGCGGGAGGGCCAGCGTTACCTACAATGAGCAGTTCTTC. Translating it yields CASTSGRASVTYNEQFF. The full variable domain, rest sourced from reference TRBV25-1 and TRBJ2-1, is EADIYQTPRYLVIGTGKKITLECSQTMGHDKMYWYQQDPGMELHLIHYSYGVNSTEKGDLSSESTVSRIRTEHFPLTLESARPSHTSQYLCASTSGRASVTYNEQFFGPGTRLTVL.